This T cell receptor beta chain came from a study of metastatic and nonmetastatic thyroid tumors. TCRdb re-called clones from the PCR reads using MiXCR. The repertoire holds 30,000 to 35,000 clones, with 15% as singletons. Thyroid surgery took place with no prior treatment in any patient. This clone was recorded at least ten times. From germline, CDR1 is DFQATT and CDR2 SNEGSKA (reference sequence). CDR3 length: 11 amino acids. V was cut by 6 bases and J by 0 bases, with 5 bases left in between. The chain carries TRBV20-1 and TRBJ1-1; D is undetermined. Sequencing was performed on blood. The clonotype originates from a male donor with papillary thyroid cancer or a benign thyroid nodule (not recorded which). Some clones in this sample may be carry-over from other donors' samples. This CDR3 is CSAQMNTEAFF. The DNA of the CDR3 is TGCAGTGCCCAAATGAACACTGAAGCTTTCTTT.